The T cell receptor beta chain under discussion was sequenced for a study of blood T cells in healthy people across ages. The CDR3 is made up of 12 amino acids. From germline, CDR1 is PRHDT and CDR2 FYEKMQ (reference sequence). V was shortened by 7 bases and J by 13 bases, with 17 bases between the two germline ends. Next came a second PCR, run for 7 to 11 cycles, which used a sample-barcoded 5' primer along with a J-beta primer mix. Carrying 12 random nucleotides, a template-switch adaptor labeled each individual cDNA molecule. Each of the samples gave a minimum of 2.5 million paired-end reads that contained CDR3. TCRdb reanalysed the 5' RACE reads using MiXCR and keeps one entry per CDR3 protein. The table shows approximately 850,000 distinct CDR3 sequences, with more than 40% occurring only once.

The receptor's source is a man in his fifties or sixties in good health. The sample taken for sequencing was blood. The rearrangement uses TRBV13 and TRBJ2-4; D perhaps matches TRBD2 (6 bases). The CDR3 here is CASNLEGREQYF. The CDR3 nucleotides are TGTGCCAGCAACCTGGAGGGACGGGAGCAGTACTTC.